The present entry profiles one TCR beta chain with its context. Its antigen is unidentified. This entry is derived from a study of beta chain features in type 1 diabetes. Study observations and caveats: Possibly, sequencing cDNA over-represented cells that had high TCR expression levels. Healthy donors had naive, central memory and Treg TCRB repertoires that appeared less similar than those seen among patients. When Type 1 diabetes patients were examined, their TCRB CDR3s proved moderately but significantly shorter in all four CD4+ subsets.

The investigators reverse transcribed all of the isolated RNA, so they sequenced expressed TCRB transcripts. Assay used: immunoSEQ multiplex PCR; TCRdb lists only in-frame clones, some missing. The table lists about 400,000 clones, roughly 12% of them singletons. This CDR3 is built from 16 residues. Per the germline V gene, CDR1 is MDHEN and CDR2 is SYDVKM. Trimming took off 6 bases at V and 0 bases at J, with 12 bases between the two ends. A single heparinised blood sample, averaging around 110 mL, was obtained per donor. Sequencing used naive CD4+ T cells from blood. This receptor was identified in a young man in good health. V usage is TRBV28 and J usage is TRBJ2-6; D is possibly TRBD2 (5 bases). CDR3 sequence (DNA): TGTGCCAGCAGCCCCAGACGGGACTCTGGGGCCAACGTCCTGACTTTC. It codes for CASSPRRDSGANVLTF. Combining the CDR3 with reference TRBV28 and TRBJ2-6 gives the whole variable domain DVKVTQSSRYLVKRTGEKVFLECVQDMDHENMFWYRQDPGLGLRLIYFSYDVKMKEKGDIPEGYSVSREKKERFSLILESASTNQTSMYLCASSPRRDSGANVLTFGAGSRLTVL.